These 3 T cell receptor beta chains were sequenced from one sample in a study of early T cells in non-severe SARS-CoV-2 infection. TCRdb passed the 5' RACE reads through MiXCR, listing each CDR3 protein once. The table records 85,000 to 100,000 distinct CDR3 sequences, around 10% of them present only once. Source material: whole blood. Receptors were obtained from an adult who was a healthcare worker with PCR-confirmed SARS-CoV-2 infection or an uninfected control (not recorded which).

As regards this clonotype: One base away lies a much larger clone, so this may be a sequencing read error. CDR3 in DNA: TGTGCCAGCAGCCATTACAGGGGAAGCACCAGGGAGCTGTTTTTT. Residues: CASSHYRGSTRELFF. V gene TRBV3-1 combines with J gene TRBJ2-2; TRBD1 aligns across 7 bases. The CDR3 runs 15 residues. CDR1 and CDR2 (germline): LGHDT, YNNKEL (reference sequence).

This clonotype turned up a few times. The chain carries TRBV6-5 and TRBJ2-7; 12 bases are shared with TRBD1. Germline lookup yields CDR1 MNHEY and CDR2 SVGAGI. V dropped 2 bases and J dropped 4; count of bases not matched to a gene: 6. The CDR3 runs to 16 residues. CDR3 amino acids: CASSYTPGQGAYEQYF. CDR3 in DNA: TGTGCCAGCAGTTACACACCGGGACAGGGGGCATACGAGCAGTACTTC.

V and J are TRBV7-2 and TRBJ1-1; TRBD1 matches 10 bases. V was clipped by 9 bases and J by 3 bases; unmatched bases: 4. The CDR3 is 13 amino acids. Germline V gene lookup returns CDR1 SGHTA and CDR2 FQGNSA. The CDR3 here is CARRDRGDTEAFF. As DNA, the CDR3 is TGTGCCAGACGGGACAGGGGAGACACTGAAGCTTTCTTT.